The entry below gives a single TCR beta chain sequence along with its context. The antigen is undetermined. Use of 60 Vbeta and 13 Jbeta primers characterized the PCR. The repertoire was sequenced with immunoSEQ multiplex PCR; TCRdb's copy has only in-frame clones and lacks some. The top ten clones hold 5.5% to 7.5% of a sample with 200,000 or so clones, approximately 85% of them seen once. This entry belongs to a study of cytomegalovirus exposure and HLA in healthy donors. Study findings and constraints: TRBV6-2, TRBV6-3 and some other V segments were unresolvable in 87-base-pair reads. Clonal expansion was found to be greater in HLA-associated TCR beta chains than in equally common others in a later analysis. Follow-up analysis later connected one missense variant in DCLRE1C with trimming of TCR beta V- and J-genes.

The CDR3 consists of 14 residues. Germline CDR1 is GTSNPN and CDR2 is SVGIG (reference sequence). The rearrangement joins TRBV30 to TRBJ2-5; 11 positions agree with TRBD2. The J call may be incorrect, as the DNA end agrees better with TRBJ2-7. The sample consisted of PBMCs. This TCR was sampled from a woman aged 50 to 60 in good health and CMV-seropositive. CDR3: CALRLAGSSYEQYF. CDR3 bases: TGTGCCTTGAGACTAGCGGGAAGCTCCTACGAGCAGTACTTC.